These 15 T cell receptor beta chains originate from one sample sequenced in a study of cytomegalovirus exposure and HLA in healthy donors. The PCR contained 60 Vbeta and 13 Jbeta primers. Libraries were prepared by immunoSEQ multiplex PCR; TCRdb keeps only in-frame clonotypes and omits some of them. The table counts more than 95,000 clones; around 3.2% lies in the top ten. The sample was PBMCs. The source is a man aged 35-49 years in good health and CMV-seronegative.

This sequence joins TRBV18 and TRBJ1-6; TRBD1 is a possible D gene (5 bases). This CDR3 contains 15 residues. Germline CDR1 and CDR2: KGHSH and LQKENI. V was clipped by 6 bases and J by 0 bases, with 9 bases between them. The CDR3 nucleotides read TGTGCCAGCTCTCTCGACAGCTCCTATAATTCACCCCTCCACTTT. Residues: CASSLDSSYNSPLHF.

This chain joins TRBV28 and TRBJ2-3; TRBD2 might be the D (5 bases). The CDR3 runs 13 residues. Germline V gives CDR1 MDHEN, CDR2 SYDVKM. Trimming removed 4 bases from V and 6 bases from J, with 11 bases in between. Here the CDR3 DNA reads TGTGCCAGCAGTTCCCCTACTAGGGATACGCAGTATTTT. The encoded protein is CASSSPTRDTQYF.

This sequence joins TRBV5-5 and TRBJ2-1, with TRBD2 matching over 8 bases. The CDR3 totals 15 residues. The ends lost 2 bases at V and 7 bases at J; junction bases unmatched: 8. CDR1 is SGHKS and CDR2 is YYEKEE in the germline V gene (reference sequence). The DNA of the CDR3 is TGTGCCAGCAGCTTCCAGCGGGAGAGTTTGAATGAGCAGTTCTTC. Translating it yields CASSFQRESLNEQFF.

The DNA for the CDR3 is TGTGCCAGCAGTCCCATTGCGGGAGGCTTAACAGATACGCAGTATTTT. Translating it yields CASSPIAGGLTDTQYF. V and J are TRBV27 and TRBJ2-3; 8 bases match TRBD2. This CDR3 spans 16 amino acids. CDR1 MNHEY and CDR2 SMNVEV come from the germline V gene (reference sequence). The trim removed 5 bases at V and 3 bases at J, leaving 10 bases unmatched.

The chain couples TRBV27 to TRBJ2-7; D gene unclear. This CDR3 is built from 13 residues. Germline CDR1 MNHEY, CDR2 SMNVEV (reference sequence). Trimming cost V 0 bases and J 0 bases, with 3 bases left between them. CDR3 residues: CASSLSISYEQYF. CDR3 nucleotide sequence: TGTGCCAGCAGTTTATCCATCTCCTACGAGCAGTACTTC.

V gene TRBV5-6 combines with J gene TRBJ2-7; 8 bases are a match to TRBD1. From germline, CDR1 is SGHDT and CDR2 YYEEEE. The CDR3 totals 11 residues. Trimming at V came to 6 bases and at J to 7 bases, leaving 3 bases not matched to a gene. In DNA form, the CDR3 reads TGTGCCAGCACTAGACAGGGGGAGCAGTACTTC. Its translation is CASTRQGEQYF. Full variable domain (missing parts from reference TRBV5-6 and TRBJ2-7): DAGVTQSPTHLIKTRGQQVTLRCSPKSGHDTVSWYQQALGQGPQFIFQYYEEEERQRGNFPDRFSGHQFPNYSSELNVNALLLGDSALYLCASTRQGEQYFGPGTRLTVT.

The chain recombines TRBV11-2 with TRBJ1-2; D may be TRBD1 (5 bases). This CDR3 has 16 amino acids. Trimming removed 0 bases at V and 4 bases at J, with 15 bases between. Looked up from germline, CDR1 is SGHAT and CDR2 is FQNNGV. CDR3 sequence: CASSLEPHSGRYGYTF. The DNA for the CDR3 is TGTGCCAGCAGCTTAGAACCCCATTCAGGGCGCTATGGCTACACCTTC.

This rearrangement joins TRBV27 to TRBJ2-7, with 16 bases aligning to TRBD2. The CDR3 consists of 19 residues. J gave up 4 bases and V 8 bases, and 17 bases lay outside the gene matches. Germline V gene sequence: CDR1 MNHEY, CDR2 SMNVEV (reference sequence). The CDR3 region is CASGEFPGLAGGRGYEQYF. DNA of the CDR3: TGTGCCAGCGGGGAGTTCCCGGGACTAGCGGGAGGGCGTGGATACGAGCAGTACTTC.

The V and J genes are TRBV7-9 and TRBJ2-7; D may be TRBD2 (5 bases). CDR3 size: 16 residues. Germline V CDR1 and CDR2: SEHNR, FQNEAQ (reference sequence). Trimming took 5 bases from V and 0 from J, leaving 17 bases between them. The CDR3 protein is CASSPERTVSSYEQYF. The CDR3 DNA reads as TGTGCCAGCAGCCCCGAAAGGACTGTTAGCTCCTACGAGCAGTACTTC. The full variable domain, completed using reference TRBV7-9 and TRBJ2-7, is DTGVSQNPRHKITKRGQNVTFRCDPISEHNRLYWYRQTLGQGPEFLTYFQNEAQLEKSRLLSDRFSAERPKGSFSTLEIQRTEQGDSAMYLCASSPERTVSSYEQYFGPGTRLTVT.

V is TRBV11-2 and J is TRBJ1-1; D is unresolved. The V gene lost 2 bases and the J gene lost 8 bases, with 12 bases spanning the gap. This CDR3 spans 13 amino acids. Germline V gives CDR1 SGHAT, CDR2 FQNNGV. This CDR3 reads CASSLSWTGEAFF. Here the CDR3 DNA reads TGTGCCAGCAGCTTATCTTGGACGGGAGAAGCTTTCTTT.

A word on this clone: The sample carries other DNA sequences with the same CDR3. V is TRBV5-1 and J is TRBJ2-2, with TRBD2 identical over 13 bases. The CDR3 covers 15 residues. V gave up 4 bases and J gave up 5 bases; unmatched junction bases: 2. Germline assignment: CDR1 SGHRS and CDR2 YFSETQ. For the CDR3, the DNA is TGCGCCAGCAGCCCGGGACTAGCGGGAACCGGGGAGCTGTTTTTT. Translated, it gives CASSPGLAGTGELFF. The full variable domain, with the rest looked up from reference TRBV5-1 and TRBJ2-2, is KAGVTQTPRYLIKTRGQQVTLSCSPISGHRSVSWYQQTPGQGLQFLFEYFSETQRNKGNFPGRFSGRQFSNSRSEMNVSTLELGDSALYLCASSPGLAGTGELFFGEGSRLTVL.

In nucleotides, the CDR3 is TGTGCCAGCAGCGCGGGTGGAGGGGGCTTTGGCTACACCTTC. Protein: CASSAGGGGFGYTF. The V gene is TRBV9, the J gene TRBJ1-2; 7 nucleotides agree with TRBD1. This CDR3 contains 14 residues. The ends lost 3 bases at V and 7 bases at J; junction bases unmatched: 9. Looked up from germline, CDR1 is SGDLS and CDR2 is YYNGEE.

The CDR3 loop is CASRPRDYKDNEQFF. The CDR3 DNA follows: TGTGCCAGCAGACCCCGGGACTACAAAGACAATGAGCAGTTCTTC. The chain carries TRBV6-5 and TRBJ2-1; 7 bases are a match to TRBD2. In germline, CDR1 is MNHEY, CDR2 SVGAGI. With 6 bases clipped from V and 5 bases from J, the junction kept 10 bases outside the gene matches. This CDR3 has 15 amino acids.

The J gene is TRBJ2-5, the V gene TRBV29-1; no reliable D call. Per the germline V gene, CDR1 is SQVTM and CDR2 is ANQGSEA. Trimming cost V 1 base and J 4 bases, with 4 bases left between them. The CDR3 totals 11 residues. This CDR3 reads CSVEVAETQYF. In DNA, the CDR3 is TGCAGCGTTGAAGTGGCAGAGACCCAGTACTTC.

DNA for the CDR3: TGTGCCTACTCACGGGGGTTGGCTAATGAAAAACTGTTTTTT. Translating gives CAYSRGLANEKLFF. The chain combines TRBV30 with TRBJ1-4; weak D call: TRBD1 (5 bases). This CDR3 contains 14 residues. V dropped 7 bases and J dropped 3 bases, with 15 bases sitting between them. Germline values: CDR1 GTSNPN, CDR2 SVGIG (reference sequence).